This T cell receptor (beta chain) comes out of a study of CD8+CD57+ T cells in acquired aplastic anemia. The patients chosen for sequencing had shown expansion of CD8+CD57+ cells (detected by flow cytometry). Germline CDR1 reads ENHRY; CDR2 reads SYGVKD. V was trimmed by 10 bases and J by 1 base, leaving 28 bases between them. The CDR3 covers 18 residues. On this clonotype: The final CDR3 position lacks the conserved phenylalanine or tryptophan, pointing to a likely read error.

The study profiled TCR beta VDJ and CDR3 using genomic DNA as template. TCRdb ran MiXCR on the reads and lists one entry per CDR3 protein. Counted here are approximately 160,000 distinct CDR3 sequences, roughly 45% occurring once; the ten biggest clones make up roughly 2.9%. This chain joins TRBV10-3 and TRBJ1-2; D might be TRBD1 (6 bases). Sequencing input: sorted CD4+, CD8+, or CD8+CD57+ T cells (not recorded which) from PBMCs. The sequence derives from a human donor with aplastic anemia. The CDR3 reads CASSPNIDVGQNNYGYTS. In DNA, the CDR3 is TGTGCCAGCTCACCAAACATAGACGTCGGACAGAATAACTATGGCTACACCTCC.